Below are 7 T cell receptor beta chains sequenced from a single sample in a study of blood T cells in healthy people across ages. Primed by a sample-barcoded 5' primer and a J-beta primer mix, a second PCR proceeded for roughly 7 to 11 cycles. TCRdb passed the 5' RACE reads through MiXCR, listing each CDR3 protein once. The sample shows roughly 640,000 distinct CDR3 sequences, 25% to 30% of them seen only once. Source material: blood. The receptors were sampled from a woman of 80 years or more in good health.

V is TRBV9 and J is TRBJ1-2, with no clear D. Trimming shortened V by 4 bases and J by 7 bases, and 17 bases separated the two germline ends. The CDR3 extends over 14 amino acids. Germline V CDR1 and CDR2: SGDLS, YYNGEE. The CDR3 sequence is CASSPTLGARGYTF. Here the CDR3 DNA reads TGTGCCAGCAGCCCAACACTAGGCGCCCGTGGCTACACCTTC.

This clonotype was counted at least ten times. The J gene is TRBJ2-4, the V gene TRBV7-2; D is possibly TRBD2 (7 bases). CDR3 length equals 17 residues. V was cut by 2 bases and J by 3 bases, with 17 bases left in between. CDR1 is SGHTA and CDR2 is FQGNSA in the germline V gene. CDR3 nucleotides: TGTGCCAGCAGCTTAAACCTGGGGGCGGGGGTCAAAAACATTCAGTACTTC. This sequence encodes CASSLNLGAGVKNIQYF. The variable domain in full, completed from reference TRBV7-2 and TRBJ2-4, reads GAGVSQSPSNKVTEKGKDVELRCDPISGHTALYWYRQSLGQGLEFLIYFQGNSAPDKSGLPSDRFSAERTGGSVSTLTIQRTQQEDSAVYLCASSLNLGAGVKNIQYFGAGTRLSVL.

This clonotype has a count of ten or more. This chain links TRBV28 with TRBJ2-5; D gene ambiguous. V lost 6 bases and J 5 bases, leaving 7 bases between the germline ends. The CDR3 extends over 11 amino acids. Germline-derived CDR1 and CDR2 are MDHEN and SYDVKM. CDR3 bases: TGTGCCAGCAGATTCTACGAGACCCAGTACTTC. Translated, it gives CASRFYETQYF.

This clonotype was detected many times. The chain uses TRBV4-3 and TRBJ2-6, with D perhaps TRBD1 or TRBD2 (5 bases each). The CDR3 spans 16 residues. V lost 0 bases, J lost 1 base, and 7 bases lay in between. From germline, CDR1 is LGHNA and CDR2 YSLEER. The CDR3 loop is CASSQEWGSGANVLTF. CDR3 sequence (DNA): TGCGCCAGCAGCCAAGAATGGGGGTCTGGGGCCAACGTCCTGACTTTC.

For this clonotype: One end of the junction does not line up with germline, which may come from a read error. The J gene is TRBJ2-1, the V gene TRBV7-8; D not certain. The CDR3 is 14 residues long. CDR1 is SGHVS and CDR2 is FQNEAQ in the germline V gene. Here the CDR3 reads CASSLTNTHNEQFF. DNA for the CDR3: TGCGCCAGCAGCTTAACGAACACCCACAATGAGCAGTTCTTC.

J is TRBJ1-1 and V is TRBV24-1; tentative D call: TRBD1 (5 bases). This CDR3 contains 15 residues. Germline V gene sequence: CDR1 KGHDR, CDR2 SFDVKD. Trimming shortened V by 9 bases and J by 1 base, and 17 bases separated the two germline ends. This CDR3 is CATRVYKDTNTEAFF. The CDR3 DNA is TGTGCCACCCGCGTCTATAAGGACACGAACACTGAAGCTTTCTTT.

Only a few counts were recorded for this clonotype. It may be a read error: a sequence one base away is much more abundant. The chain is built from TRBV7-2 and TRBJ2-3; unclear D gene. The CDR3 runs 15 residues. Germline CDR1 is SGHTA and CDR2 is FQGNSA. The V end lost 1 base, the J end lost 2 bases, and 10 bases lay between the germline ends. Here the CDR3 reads CTSSLVMGFTDTQYF. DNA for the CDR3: TGTACCAGCAGCTTAGTGATGGGATTCACAGATACGCAGTATTTT.